This T cell receptor (beta chain) is drawn from a study of identical twins. General observations from the study: The study found weaker excess twin sharing in beta out-of-frame sequences. Clonotypes of the beta chain that were abundant in cord blood carried fewer insertions (memory repertoires showed none).

TCRdb used MiXCR to reprocess the 5' RACE reads, holding one entry per CDR3 protein. The sample has about 530,000 distinct CDR3 sequences, about a fifth seen once; the top ten hold approximately 0.48%. No donor was unhealthy or non-Caucasian. The germline CDR1 and CDR2 sequences are LNHNV and YYDKDF (reference sequence). The V and J ends lost 7 bases and 0 bases respectively, with 15 bases between them. This CDR3 is 16 amino acids long. Points on this clonotype: The antigen is not known.

The same data also contributed to another study, on yellow fever vaccine responses in identical twins.

The TCR comes from a young woman in good health. Sequencing input: CD4+ T cells sorted from blood. The chain uses TRBV15 and TRBJ2-2; no clear D. CDR3 protein: CATTPTWGSNTGELFF. CDR3 sequence (DNA): TGTGCCACCACCCCCACCTGGGGATCGAACACCGGGGAGCTGTTTTTT.